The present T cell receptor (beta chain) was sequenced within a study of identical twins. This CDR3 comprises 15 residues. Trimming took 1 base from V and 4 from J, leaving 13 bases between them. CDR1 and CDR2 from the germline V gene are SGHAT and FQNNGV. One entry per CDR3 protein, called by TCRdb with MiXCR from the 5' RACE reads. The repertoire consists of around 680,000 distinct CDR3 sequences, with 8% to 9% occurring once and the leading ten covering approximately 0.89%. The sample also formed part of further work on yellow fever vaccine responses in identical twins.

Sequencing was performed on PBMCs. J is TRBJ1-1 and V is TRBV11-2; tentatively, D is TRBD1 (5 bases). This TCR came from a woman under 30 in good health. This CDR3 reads CASSLGTGDGTEAFF. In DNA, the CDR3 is TGTGCCAGCAGCTTAGGGACGGGGGACGGCACTGAAGCTTTCTTT.